This T cell receptor (beta chain) was sequenced for a study of blood T cell repertoires in COVID-19. About the research overall: Sites in the United States, Italy and Spain provided acute and convalescent COVID-19 samples.

Only in-frame clones appear in the TCRdb table, and some are missing; sequencing was by immunoSEQ multiplex PCR. This sample carries 220,000 or so clones, around four fifths of them seen once, and the ten largest clones take about 20%. Germline V gene sequence: CDR1 MGHRA, CDR2 YSYEKL. The junction had 14 bases not matched to a gene; V was cut back by 0 bases and J by 5 bases. The CDR3 consists of 19 residues. The sequenced sample consisted of peripheral blood. This sequence originates from a man aged 25-40 years with active or convalescent COVID-19. This chain uses TRBV4-1 with TRBJ2-1; 9 nucleotides line up with TRBD1. CDR3 region: CASSQEGTGLILPHNEQFF. In nucleotides, the CDR3 is TGCGCCAGCAGCCAAGAGGGGACAGGGCTTATCCTCCCCCACAATGAGCAGTTCTTC.